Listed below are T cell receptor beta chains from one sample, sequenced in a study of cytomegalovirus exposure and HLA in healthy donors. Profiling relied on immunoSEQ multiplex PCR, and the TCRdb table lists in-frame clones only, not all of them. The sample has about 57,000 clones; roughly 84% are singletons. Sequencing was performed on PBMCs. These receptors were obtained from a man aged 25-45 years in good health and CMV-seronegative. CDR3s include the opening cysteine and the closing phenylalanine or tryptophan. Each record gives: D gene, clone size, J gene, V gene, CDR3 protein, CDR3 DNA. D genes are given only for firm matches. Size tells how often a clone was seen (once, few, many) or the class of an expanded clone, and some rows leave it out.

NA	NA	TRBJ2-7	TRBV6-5	CASSSGRNYPNYEQYF	TGTGCCAGCAGTTCCGGTCGGAACTACCCCAACTACGAGCAGTACTTC
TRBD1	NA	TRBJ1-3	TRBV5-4	CASSSKTGAGNTIYF	TGTGCCAGCAGCTCCAAGACAGGGGCTGGAAACACCATATATTTT
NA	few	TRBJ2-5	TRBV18	CASSSGLLETQYF	TGTGCCAGCTCATCGGGACTCCTAGAGACCCAGTACTTC
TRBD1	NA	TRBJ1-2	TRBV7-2	CASSLWETGRRYGYTF	TGTGCCAGCAGCTTATGGGAGACAGGGAGGCGGTATGGCTACACCTTC
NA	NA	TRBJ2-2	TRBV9	CASSPRGELFF	TGTGCCAGCAGCCCTCGCGGGGAGCTGTTTTTT
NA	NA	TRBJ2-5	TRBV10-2	CASSELTTKETQYF	TGCGCCAGCAGTGAGCTTACTACTAAAGAGACCCAGTACTTC
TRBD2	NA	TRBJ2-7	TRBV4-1	CASSQDGGGLRPPEQYF	TGCGCCAGCAGCCAAGATGGGGGAGGGCTTCGTCCCCCCGAGCAGTACTTC
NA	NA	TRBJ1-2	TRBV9	CASSVWVSGGDGSGYTF	TGTGCCAGCAGCGTATGGGTGTCGGGGGGCGACGGGAGTGGCTACACCTTC
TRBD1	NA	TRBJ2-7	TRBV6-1	CASSEAQRGPGEQYF	TGCGCCAGCAGTGAAGCTCAGAGGGGGCCGGGCGAGCAGTACTTC
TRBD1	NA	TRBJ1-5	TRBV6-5	CASSTGQGSNQPQHF	TGTGCCAGCAGTACGGGACAGGGAAGCAATCAGCCCCAGCATTTT
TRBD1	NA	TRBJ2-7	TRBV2	CASSPGTAPTEQYF	TGTGCCAGCAGTCCAGGGACAGCGCCAACTGAGCAGTACTTC
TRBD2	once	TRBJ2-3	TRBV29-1	CSAVAGGPGTQYF	TGCAGCGCCGTAGCGGGAGGACCCGGTACGCAGTATTTT
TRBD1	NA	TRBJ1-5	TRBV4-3	CASSQGLTGGNQPQHF	TGCGCCAGCAGCCAAGGCCTGACAGGGGGCAATCAGCCCCAGCATTTT
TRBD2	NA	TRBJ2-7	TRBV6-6	CASRRGTSASYEQYF	TGTGCCAGCAGAAGGGGAACTAGCGCCTCCTACGAGCAGTACTTC
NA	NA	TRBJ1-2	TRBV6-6	CASSYGGDGGRDGYTF	TGTGCCAGCAGTTACGGGGGGGACGGGGGGCGGGATGGCTACACCTTC
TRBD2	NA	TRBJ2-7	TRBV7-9	CSAGGRNSYEQYF	TGTTCCGCGGGAGGGAGAAACTCCTACGAGCAGTACTTC
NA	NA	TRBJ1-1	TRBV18	CASSPAGIEAFF	TGTGCCAGCTCCCCGGCAGGCATTGAAGCTTTCTTT
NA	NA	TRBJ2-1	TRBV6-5	CASSSRGRRSYNEQFF	TGTGCCAGCAGTTCCCGGGGTAGGCGGTCCTACAATGAGCAGTTCTTC
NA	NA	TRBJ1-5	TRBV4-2	CASSQARSWDQPQHF	TGTGCCAGCAGCCAAGCTAGGTCTTGGGATCAGCCCCAGCATTTT
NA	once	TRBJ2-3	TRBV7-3	CASSLSLSTDTQYF	TGTGCCAGCAGCCTCTCTCTCAGCACAGATACGCAGTATTTT
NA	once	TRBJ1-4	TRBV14	CASSPSVRESEKLFF	TGTGCCAGCAGCCCCTCAGTTCGGGAGAGTGAAAAACTGTTTTTT
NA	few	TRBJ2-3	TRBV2	CASAAAGKHQDTQYF	TGTGCCAGTGCGGCGGCAGGGAAGCACCAAGATACGCAGTATTTT
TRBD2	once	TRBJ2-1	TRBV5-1	CASSQGLAGDSYNEQFF	TGCGCCAGCAGCCAGGGACTAGCGGGGGACTCCTACAATGAGCAGTTCTTC
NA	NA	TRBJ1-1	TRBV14	CASSQWDFPRWTEAFF	TGTGCCAGCAGCCAATGGGACTTCCCCCGGTGGACTGAAGCTTTCTTT
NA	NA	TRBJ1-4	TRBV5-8	CASSLPGRTTNEKLFF	TGTGCCAGCAGCTTGCCGGGTAGGACAACTAATGAAAAACTGTTTTTT
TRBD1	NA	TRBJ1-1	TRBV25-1	CASSGGHDRAGAFF	TGTGCCAGCAGTGGTGGTCACGACAGGGCGGGAGCTTTCTTT
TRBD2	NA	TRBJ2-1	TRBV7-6	CASSTFSGSVYNEQFF	TGTGCCAGCAGCACCTTTAGCGGGAGCGTCTACAATGAGCAGTTCTTC
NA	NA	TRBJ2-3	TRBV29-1	CSVDPGSTDTQYF	TGCAGCGTAGATCCGGGGAGCACAGATACGCAGTATTTT
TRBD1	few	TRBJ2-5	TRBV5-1	CASSARDRGKETQYF	TGCGCCAGCAGCGCCCGGGACAGGGGAAAAGAGACCCAGTACTTC
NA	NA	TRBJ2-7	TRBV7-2	CASSFMGQGIEEQYF	TGTGCCAGCAGTTTTATGGGCCAGGGAATAGAAGAGCAGTACTTC
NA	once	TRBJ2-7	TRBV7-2	CASSLDRVIPEQYF	TGTGCCAGCAGCTTAGACAGGGTGATCCCCGAGCAGTACTTC